Following are 22 T cell receptor beta chains from one sample sequenced in a study of T cell repertoires in aging, cancer and after chemotherapy. Peripheral blood genomic DNA, not sorted cells or RNA, was the template. Multiplex touch-down PCR with TRB-A/B primers amplified rearranged V-D-J TRB sequences. TCRdb reprocessed the multiplex PCR reads via MiXCR and lists one record per CDR3 protein. This table has under 3,500 distinct CDR3 sequences, around 35% appearing once. Specimen: blood. The receptor set was obtained from a human donor with a solid tumor.

This clonotype was seen a few times. The CDR3 sequence is CAWSRLLTGGIGGTEAFF. In DNA form, the CDR3 reads TGTGCCTGGAGCCGACTTCTCACAGGGGGAATAGGCGGGACTGAAGCTTTCTTT. The V and J genes are TRBV30 and TRBJ1-1; the match to TRBD1 covers 8 bases. Trimming cost V 3 bases and J 5 bases; bases outside gene matches: 20. This CDR3 has 18 residues. From germline, CDR1 is GTSNPN and CDR2 SVGIG (reference sequence).

The chain employs TRBV20-1 and TRBJ2-2; D remains ambiguous. The V gene's germline CDR1 is DFQATT and CDR2 SNEGSKA (reference sequence). Trimming took off 3 bases at V and 3 bases at J, with 14 bases between the two ends. CDR3 length: 15 amino acids. CDR3 region: CSASGGQVHTGELFF. As DNA, the CDR3 is TGCAGTGCTAGCGGTGGGCAGGTCCACACCGGGGAGCTGTTTTTT.

V gene TRBV5-6 combines with J gene TRBJ2-7; the match to TRBD1 covers 7 bases. The CDR3 length is 14 residues. The germline V gene has CDR1 SGHDT and CDR2 YYEEEE. Trimming removed 3 bases from V and 2 bases from J; junction bases left unmatched: 5. CDR3 sequence reads: CASSSTTGTYEQYV. CDR3 coding DNA: TGTGCCAGCAGCTCGACGACAGGGACCTACGAGCAGTACGTC.

This clonotype was seen only once. V and J are TRBV6-2 or TRBV6-3 and TRBJ2-7; D possibly corresponds to TRBD1 (5 bases). CDR1 and CDR2 from the germline V gene are MNHEY and SVGEGT. The CDR3 totals 13 residues. Trimming took 6 bases from V and 2 from J, leaving 11 bases between them. CDR3 nucleotide sequence: TGTGCCAGCAGAATGACAGAGACCTACGAGCAGTACTTC. Translating it yields CASRMTETYEQYF.

This clonotype was found a few times. The chain joins TRBV11-1 to TRBJ1-6; D gene uncertain. CDR3 size: 16 residues. CDR1 SGHAT and CDR2 FQDESV come from the germline V gene (reference sequence). V was cut by 2 bases and J by 3 bases, with 11 bases left in between. CDR3 in DNA: TGTGCCAGCAGCTTAATGGAAGCAGGCTATAATTCACCCCTCCACTTT. Translated: CASSLMEAGYNSPLHF.

This clonotype rates as medium-sized. The chain joins TRBV30 to TRBJ1-6, with 8 bases lining up with TRBD1. Germline lookup yields CDR1 GTSNPN and CDR2 SVGIG (reference sequence). This CDR3 has 14 residues. The V segment lost 3 bases and the J segment 7 bases; nucleotides outside the gene matches: 5. The chain's CDR3 is CAWRRQGRNSPLHF. The CDR3 DNA reads as TGTGCCTGGAGACGACAGGGGAGGAATTCACCCCTCCACTTT.

In its sample, this clonotype was seen a few times. V is TRBV12-3 or TRBV12-4 and J is TRBJ1-5; no firm D call. The V gene lost 0 bases and the J gene lost 6 bases, with 9 bases spanning the gap. This CDR3 is 14 amino acids long. CDR3 bases: TGTGCCAGCAGTTTAGCCCTAACGGGTCAGCCCCAGCATTTT. This sequence encodes CASSLALTGQPQHF.

This clonotype was counted only a few times. The chain links TRBV27 to TRBJ2-5; D unclear. The V and J ends lost 2 bases and 0 bases respectively, with 7 bases between them. Looked up from germline, CDR1 is MNHEY and CDR2 is SMNVEV (reference sequence). CDR3 length: 14 amino acids. CDR3 amino acids: CASSLRAYQETQYF. For the CDR3, the DNA is TGTGCCAGCAGTTTACGGGCCTACCAAGAGACCCAGTACTTC.

V usage is TRBV20-1 and J usage is TRBJ1-6, with 8 bases matching TRBD1. Germline CDR1 DFQATT, CDR2 SNEGSKA (reference sequence). The CDR3 is 13 residues long. With 6 bases clipped from V and 13 bases from J, the junction kept 11 bases outside the gene matches. CDR3 region: CSAPDRAGGPLHF. CDR3 in DNA: TGCAGTGCCCCGGACAGGGCCGGGGGTCCCCTCCACTTT.

This clonotype came up a few times. The rearrangement uses TRBV5-5 and TRBJ1-4; tentatively, D is TRBD1 (5 bases). CDR3 size: 16 residues. Trimming stripped 0 bases from V and 1 base from J, with 10 bases between. Germline CDR1 is SGHKS and CDR2 is YYEKEE (reference sequence). The CDR3 DNA reads as TGTGCCAGCAGCTTGGCTCCGGGACGAACTAATGAAAAACTGTTTTTT. Residues: CASSLAPGRTNEKLFF. The full variable domain, with the rest looked up from reference TRBV5-5 and TRBJ1-4, is DAGVTQSPTHLIKTRGQQVTLRCSPISGHKSVSWYQQVLGQGPQFIFQYYEKEERGRGNFPDRFSARQFPNYSSELNVNALLLGDSALYLCASSLAPGRTNEKLFFGSGTQLSVL.

The V gene is TRBV5-1, the J gene TRBJ2-3; 7 nucleotides line up with TRBD1. Germline CDR1 is SGHRS and CDR2 is YFSETQ. The CDR3 covers 16 residues. J gave up 5 bases and V 0 bases, and 9 bases lay outside the gene matches. CDR3 in DNA: TGCGCCAGCAGCTTGGGATCCCAGGGGGTTTTAGATACGCAGTATTTT. It specifies CASSLGSQGVLDTQYF.

This clonotype was seen more than once but under ten times. Here the CDR3 DNA reads TGTGCCAGCGGGTTCGGAGGGTTCGATTCACCCCTCCACTTT. Protein sequence: CASGFGGFDSPLHF. The V gene is TRBV6-1, the J gene TRBJ1-6, with D hard to call. Germline loops: CDR1 MNHNS, CDR2 SASEGT. The CDR3 runs 14 residues. Deletions cut 8 bases from V and 8 bases from J, with 16 bases between.

Only a few counts were recorded for this clonotype. The gene calls are TRBV6-2 or TRBV6-3 and TRBJ1-2; TRBD1 might be the D (6 bases). Germline CDR1 MNHEY, CDR2 SVGEGT. This CDR3 is built from 14 residues. Trimming left V 2 bases short and J 7 bases short, with 14 bases between. CDR3: CASSYGGLSGGYTF. The CDR3 bases are TGTGCCAGCAGTTACGGGGGGCTCTCCGGTGGCTACACCTTC.

The gene calls are TRBV13 and TRBJ2-7, with 7 bases identical to TRBD2. The V and J ends lost 7 bases and 6 bases, in that order; junction bases with no gene match: 12. Germline V CDR1 and CDR2: PRHDT, FYEKMQ (reference sequence). The CDR3 totals 14 residues. For the CDR3, the DNA is TGTGCCAGCATCTCTAGGGACTATTCAACCGAGCAGTACTTC. Residues: CASISRDYSTEQYF. Supplemented by reference TRBV13 and TRBJ2-7, the full variable domain reads AAGVIQSPRHLIKEKRETATLKCYPIPRHDTVYWYQQGPGQDPQFLISFYEKMQSDKGSIPDRFSAQQFSDYHSELNMSSLELGDSALYFCASISRDYSTEQYFGPGTRLTVT.

As DNA, the CDR3 is TGCTCTAGCGGGGGTGGGGGCACAGATACGCAGTATTTT. This sequence encodes CSSGGGGTDTQYF. V and J are TRBV20-1 and TRBJ2-3; 10 nucleotides align to TRBD2. The CDR3 is 13 amino acids. Germline V gene sequence: CDR1 DFQATT, CDR2 SNEGSKA (reference sequence).

This chain connects TRBV27 to TRBJ1-2; the match to TRBD1 covers 10 bases. The germline gives CDR1 MNHEY, CDR2 SMNVEV (reference sequence). This CDR3 comprises 16 residues. Trimming removed 4 bases from V and 3 bases from J; junction bases left unmatched: 8. DNA of the CDR3: TGTGCCAGCAGTTATCTCGCCGGGACAGGGGACTATGGCTACACCTTC. Protein: CASSYLAGTGDYGYTF.

J is TRBJ2-1 and V is TRBV4-2, with a tentative D call TRBD1 (5 bases). CDR3 length: 12 residues. The germline gives CDR1 LGHNA, CDR2 YNFKEQ. V gave up 0 bases and J gave up 8 bases, with 5 bases separating them. The CDR3 here is CASSQEGDEQFF. The CDR3 coding sequence is TGTGCCAGCAGCCAAGAAGGGGATGAGCAGTTCTTC.

The chain recombines TRBV20-1 with TRBJ2-5, with D uncertain. Germline V gives CDR1 DFQATT, CDR2 SNEGSKA (reference sequence). The germline V and J ends were trimmed by 0 bases and 5 bases, with 7 bases remaining between them. This CDR3 has 12 amino acids. This CDR3 is CSARDFRETQYF. For the CDR3, the DNA is TGCAGTGCTAGAGATTTTAGGGAGACCCAGTACTTC.

The chain carries TRBV6-4 and TRBJ1-1; 8 nucleotides match TRBD1. V was clipped by 4 bases and J by 4 bases; unmatched bases: 5. CDR3 length equals 14 residues. Germline lookup yields CDR1 MRHNA and CDR2 SNTAGT. Here the CDR3 DNA reads TGTGCCAGCAGTGCCCAGACAGGGGCCACTGAAGCTTTCTTT. Protein product: CASSAQTGATEAFF.

This clonotype showed up just a few times. It is unclear where the CDR3 begins or ends on the DNA, so no DNA is shown, and the CDR3 is as TCRdb lists it. The chain combines TRBV19 with TRBJ1-5; whether TRBD1, the table's D call, matches the DNA was not checked. The CDR3 is 17 residues long, counting both termini. Germline lookup yields CDR1 LNHDA and CDR2 SQIVND (reference sequence). The chain's CDR3 is CASSIDSGQGMGQPQHF.

This sequence joins TRBV7-2 and TRBJ2-7; D uncertain. V was shortened by 1 base and J by 2 bases, with 3 bases between the two germline ends. Germline CDR1 reads SGHTA; CDR2 reads FQGNSA. The CDR3 length is 12 residues. The CDR3 spells CASSLETYEQYF. In DNA form, the CDR3 reads TGTGCCAGCAGCTTAGAGACCTACGAGCAGTACTTC.

This clonotype was seen a few times. The chain couples TRBV30 to TRBJ1-1; TRBD1 aligns across 8 bases. V lost 1 base and J lost 6; bases outside the gene matches: 10. This CDR3 is 15 amino acids long. Germline CDR1 and CDR2: GTSNPN and SVGIG (reference sequence). CDR3 coding DNA: TGTGCCTGGAGTGGGAAACAGGGGGGAAACGCTGAAGCTTTCTTT. This gives the protein CAWSGKQGGNAEAFF. The whole variable domain, filled in from reference TRBV30 and TRBJ1-1, reads SQTIHQWPATLVQPVGSPLSLECTVEGTSNPNLYWYRQAAGRGLQLLFYSVGIGQISSEVPQNLSASRPQDRQFILSSKKLLLSDSGFYLCAWSGKQGGNAEAFFGQGTRLTVV.